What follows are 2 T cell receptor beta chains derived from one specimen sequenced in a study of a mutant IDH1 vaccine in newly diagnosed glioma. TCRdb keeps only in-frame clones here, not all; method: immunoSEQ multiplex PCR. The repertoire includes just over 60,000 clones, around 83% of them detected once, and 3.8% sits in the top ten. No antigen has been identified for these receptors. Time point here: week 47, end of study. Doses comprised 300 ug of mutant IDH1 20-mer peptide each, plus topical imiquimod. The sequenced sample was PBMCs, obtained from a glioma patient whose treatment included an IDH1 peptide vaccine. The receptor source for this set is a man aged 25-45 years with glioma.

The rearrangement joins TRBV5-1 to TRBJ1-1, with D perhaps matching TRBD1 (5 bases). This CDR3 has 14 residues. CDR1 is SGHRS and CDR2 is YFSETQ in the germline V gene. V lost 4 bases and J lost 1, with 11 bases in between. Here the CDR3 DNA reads TGCGCCAGCAGCGCCTGGGACGGGAACACTGAAGCTTTCTTT. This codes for CASSAWDGNTEAFF.

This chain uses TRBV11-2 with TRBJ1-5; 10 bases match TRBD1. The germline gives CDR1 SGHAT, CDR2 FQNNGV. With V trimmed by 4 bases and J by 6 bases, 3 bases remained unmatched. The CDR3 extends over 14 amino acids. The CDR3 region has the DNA TGTGCCAGCAGCTCGACAGGGGGCAGTCAGCCCCAGCATTTT. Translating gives CASSSTGGSQPQHF.